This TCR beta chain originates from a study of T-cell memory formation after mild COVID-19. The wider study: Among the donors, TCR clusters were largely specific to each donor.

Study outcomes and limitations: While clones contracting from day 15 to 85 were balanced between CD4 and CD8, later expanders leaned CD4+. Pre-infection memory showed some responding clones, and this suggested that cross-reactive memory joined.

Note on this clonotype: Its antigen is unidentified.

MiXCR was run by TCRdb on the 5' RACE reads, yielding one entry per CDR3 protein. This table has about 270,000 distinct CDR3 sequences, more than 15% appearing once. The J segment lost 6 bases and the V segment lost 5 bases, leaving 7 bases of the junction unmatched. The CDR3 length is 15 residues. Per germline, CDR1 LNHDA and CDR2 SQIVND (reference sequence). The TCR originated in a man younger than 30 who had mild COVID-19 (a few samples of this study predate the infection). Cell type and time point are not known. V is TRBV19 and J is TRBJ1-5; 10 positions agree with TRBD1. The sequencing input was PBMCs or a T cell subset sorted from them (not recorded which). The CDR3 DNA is TGTGCCAGTAGTCCAAGGACAGGGGGGCTTCAGCCCCAGCATTTT. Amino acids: CASSPRTGGLQPQHF.